These 31 T cell receptor beta chains originate from one sample sequenced in a study of blood T cells in healthy people across ages. It was with a sample-barcoded 5' primer and a J-beta primer mix that a second PCR of about 6 to 11 cycles was run. TCRdb ran MiXCR on the 5' RACE reads and lists one entry per CDR3 protein. The sample consists of 1,500,000 or so distinct CDR3 sequences, roughly two fifths of them appearing once. Sequencing was carried out using blood. The receptors here all came from a woman aged 18-30 years in good health.

The gene calls are TRBV20-1 and TRBJ1-5; D gene unclear. The CDR3 spans 14 residues. The germline CDR1 and CDR2 sequences are DFQATT and SNEGSKA (reference sequence). V was trimmed by 6 bases and J by 7 bases, leaving 19 bases between them. The CDR3 sequence: CSARTMDSRQPQHF. CDR3 bases: TGCAGTGCCAGAACGATGGATTCCCGGCAGCCCCAGCATTTT.

The chain couples TRBV6-1 to TRBJ2-2, with 8 bases lining up with TRBD1. The CDR3 covers 18 residues. In germline, CDR1 is MNHNS, CDR2 SASEGT. The J segment lost 2 bases and the V segment lost 5 bases, leaving 13 bases of the junction unmatched. The CDR3 DNA reads TGTGCCAGCAGTCAGCGTCGGACAGGGCGAGATAACACCGGGGAGCTGTTTTTT. Translation gives CASSQRRTGRDNTGELFF.

The chain links TRBV14 to TRBJ1-2; D is possibly TRBD1 (5 bases). Trimming removed 3 bases from V and 0 bases from J, with 8 bases in between. The CDR3 totals 14 residues. Germline CDR1 and CDR2: SGHDN and FVKESK. CDR3 sequence: CASSHGAANYGYTF. Here the CDR3 DNA reads TGTGCCAGCAGCCATGGGGCAGCTAACTATGGCTACACCTTC. Supplemented by reference TRBV14 and TRBJ1-2, the full variable domain reads EAGVTQFPSHSVIEKGQTVTLRCDPISGHDNLYWYRRVMGKEIKFLLHFVKESKQDESGMPNNRFLAERTGGTYSTLKVQPAELEDSGVYFCASSHGAANYGYTFGSGTRLTVV.

The gene calls are TRBV9 and TRBJ2-1; D ambiguous. The J call may be faulty, since TRBJ2-7 better matches the DNA end. The CDR3 sequence is 16 residues long. Looked up from germline, CDR1 is SGDLS and CDR2 is YYNGEE. The CDR3 loop reads CASSVEGGGSYNEQYF. The CDR3 DNA sequence: TGTGCCAGCAGCGTTGAAGGCGGTGGCTCCTACAATGAGCAGTACTTC.

This clonotype was seen a handful of times. The gene calls are TRBV7-9 and TRBJ1-1; TRBD1 agrees at 8 bases. J gave up 4 bases and V 5 bases, and 6 bases lay outside the gene matches. Germline V gene sequence: CDR1 SEHNR, CDR2 FQNEAQ (reference sequence). CDR3 length: 14 residues. CDR3 protein: CASSPGQGITEAFF. Here the CDR3 DNA reads TGTGCCAGCAGCCCCGGACAGGGCATCACTGAAGCTTTCTTT.

Ten or more counts support this clonotype. The chain recombines TRBV10-3 with TRBJ2-1; TRBD2 aligns across 8 bases. The CDR3 sequence is 16 residues long. The V gene's germline CDR1 is ENHRY and CDR2 SYGVKD. V lost 6 bases, J lost 7 bases, and 14 bases stayed unmatched. The DNA for the CDR3 is TGTGCCATCAGCCCAGGACTAGCCGGGAGTTGGAATGAGCAGTTCTTC. Translating gives CAISPGLAGSWNEQFF.

CDR3 residues: CASSLNSQYNEQYF. CDR3 DNA: TGCGCCAGCAGCTTGAACAGCCAGTACAATGAGCAGTACTTC. The V gene is TRBV5-1, the J gene TRBJ2-5, with unresolved D. Trimming cost V 1 base and J 11 bases, with 18 bases left between them. Germline V gene data show CDR1 as SGHRS and CDR2 as YFSETQ. The CDR3 extends over 14 amino acids. Filled out from reference TRBV5-1 and TRBJ2-5, the complete variable domain reads KAGVTQTPRYLIKTRGQQVTLSCSPISGHRSVSWYQQTPGQGLQFLFEYFSETQRNKGNFPGRFSGRQFSNSRSEMNVSTLELGDSALYLCASSLNSQYNEQYFGPGTRLLVL.

The chain combines TRBV6-5 with TRBJ1-1, with a possible D match to TRBD1 (5 bases). The CDR3 is 14 residues long. V was trimmed by 2 bases and J by 0 bases, leaving 7 bases between them. Germline V CDR1 and CDR2: MNHEY, SVGAGI. CDR3 DNA sequence: TGTGCCAGCAGTTACCAGACAGTGAACACTGAAGCTTTCTTT. It specifies CASSYQTVNTEAFF.

The V and J genes are TRBV10-3 and TRBJ2-5; 7 positions agree with TRBD1. Germline V gives CDR1 ENHRY, CDR2 SYGVKD. Trimming cost V 6 bases and J 1 base; bases outside gene matches: 11. The CDR3 totals 16 residues. The CDR3 loop reads CAIREGTDIRQETQYF. The CDR3 bases are TGTGCCATCAGGGAAGGGACAGATATACGCCAAGAGACCCAGTACTTC.

CDR3 loop: CAWSVGTYNEQYF. The CDR3 region has the DNA TGTGCCTGGAGTGTGGGCACCTACAATGAGCAGTACTTC. This chain joins TRBV30 and TRBJ2-5, with D unresolved. Germline V gene data show CDR1 as GTSNPN and CDR2 as SVGIG (reference sequence). The V gene lost 0 bases and the J gene lost 11 bases, with 16 bases spanning the gap. CDR3 length: 13 residues.

The chain recombines TRBV12-3 or TRBV12-4 with TRBJ2-7; 7 positions agree with TRBD1. CDR3 length equals 14 residues. The trim removed 5 bases at V and 2 bases at J, leaving 6 bases unmatched. The CDR3 coding sequence is TGTGCCAGCAGTCACGGGACAGAGACCTACGAGCAGTACTTC. Amino acid sequence: CASSHGTETYEQYF.

This clonotype has only a few counts. The chain links TRBV12-3 or TRBV12-4 to TRBJ1-2; 11 nucleotides align to TRBD1. The CDR3 spans 16 residues. With V trimmed by 4 bases and J by 5 bases, 9 bases remained unmatched. Written as DNA, the CDR3 is TGTGCCAGCAGTTCCGGGACAGGGGGAGTTGAGTATGGCTACACCTTC. This codes for CASSSGTGGVEYGYTF.

The chain uses TRBV24-1 and TRBJ1-4; perhaps TRBD1 as D (6 bases). Germline CDR1 is KGHDR and CDR2 is SFDVKD. This CDR3 region has 17 residues. Trimming shortened V by 9 bases and J by 0 bases, and 19 bases separated the two germline ends. The CDR3 nucleotides read TGTGCCACCTGCCCCTGTAGGGACAAATCAACTAATGAAAAACTGTTTTTT. Translating gives CATCPCRDKSTNEKLFF.

This clonotype showed up just a few times. The V and J genes are TRBV2 and TRBJ2-5; perhaps D is TRBD1 or TRBD2 (5 bases each). V was trimmed by 3 bases and J by 2 bases, leaving 13 bases between them. CDR3 length: 15 residues. Per germline, CDR1 SNHLY and CDR2 FYNNEI. The CDR3 DNA is TGTGCCAGCAGTGATTTCGGGACGTCACAAGAGACCCAGTACTTC. Translation: CASSDFGTSQETQYF. Full variable domain (remainder filled in from reference TRBV2 and TRBJ2-5): EPEVTQTPSHQVTQMGQEVILRCVPISNHLYFYWYRQILGQKVEFLVSFYNNEISEKSEIFDDQFSVERPDGSNFTLKIRSTKLEDSAMYFCASSDFGTSQETQYFGPGTRLLVL.

This clonotype was seen a few times. V and J are TRBV7-2 and TRBJ1-5; D remains unclear. CDR3 length: 13 residues. Germline V gene lookup returns CDR1 SGHTA and CDR2 FQGNSA. Trimming pared 5 bases from V and 0 bases from J, leaving 5 bases between. CDR3 region: CASSIISNQPQHF. CDR3 coding DNA: TGTGCCAGCAGCATCATTAGCAATCAGCCCCAGCATTTT.

This clonotype has just a few counts. The chain carries TRBV6-5 and TRBJ2-1, with TRBD2 matching 12 bases. Germline CDR1 reads MNHEY; CDR2 reads SVGAGI. V shed 4 bases and J 5 bases; nucleotides not matched to a gene: 6. CDR3 length equals 16 residues. CDR3 sequence: CASSSTTSGSDNEQFF. CDR3 DNA: TGTGCCAGCAGTTCCACGACTAGCGGGAGTGACAATGAGCAGTTCTTC.

This clonotype was seen a few times. This sequence joins TRBV12-3 or TRBV12-4 and TRBJ1-2, with 7 bases aligning to TRBD1. There are 15 residues in the CDR3. Unmatched junction bases numbered 6, after V lost 2 bases and J lost 3 bases. The CDR3 spells CASSLIDRAYYGYTF. CDR3 bases: TGTGCCAGCAGTTTAATAGACAGGGCCTACTATGGCTACACCTTC.

The chain joins TRBV9 to TRBJ2-5; D possibly corresponds to TRBD1 (5 bases). Germline values: CDR1 SGDLS, CDR2 YYNGEE. This CDR3 has 13 residues. DNA for the CDR3: TGTGCGACAGCCCCCCAGCTTTATGAGACCCAGTACTTC. This codes for CATAPQLYETQYF. Filled out from reference TRBV9 and TRBJ2-5, the complete variable domain reads DSGVTQTPKHLITATGQRVTLRCSPRSGDLSVYWYQQSLDQGLQFLIQYYNGEERAKGNILERFSAQQFPDLHSELNLSSLELGDSALYFCATAPQLYETQYFGPGTRLLVL.

The chain employs TRBV13 and TRBJ2-7, with 9 bases aligning to TRBD1. After removal of 7 bases from V and 5 bases from J, the junction contained 9 bases not matched to a gene. Germline V CDR1 and CDR2: PRHDT, FYEKMQ (reference sequence). The CDR3 runs 14 residues. The CDR3 DNA follows: TGTGCCAGCACCTTCGGGACAGGGTTCCACGAGCAGTACTTC. Its translation is CASTFGTGFHEQYF.

This clonotype was observed once. A junction boundary mismatches the germline segment, possibly from a read error. This rearrangement joins TRBV9 to TRBJ2-3; unclear D gene. Looked up from germline, CDR1 is SGDLS and CDR2 is YYNGEE. CDR3 length equals 14 residues. The CDR3: CASSLSGRTETQYF. The CDR3 DNA reads as TGTGCCAGCAGCCTCTCGGGCCGCACAGAGACGCAGTATTTT.

In DNA form, the CDR3 reads TGCAGTGCTATAGAGATAGCGGGGGGGTCCTACAATGAGCAGTTCTTC. This gives the protein CSAIEIAGGSYNEQFF. V and J are TRBV20-1 and TRBJ2-1, with TRBD2 matching 11 bases. Germline-derived CDR1 and CDR2 are DFQATT and SNEGSKA (reference sequence). With 4 bases clipped from V and 1 base from J, the junction kept 6 bases outside the gene matches. The CDR3 totals 16 residues.

This clonotype was found a few times. V gene TRBV5-5 combines with J gene TRBJ2-7, with 8 bases that match TRBD2. CDR3 length equals 17 residues. The V and J ends lost 1 base and 2 bases, in that order; junction bases with no gene match: 11. Germline V CDR1 and CDR2: SGHKS, YYEKEE (reference sequence). The CDR3 region has the DNA TGTGCCAGCAGCTTGTTCAGGGCAGCGGGAGACCCCTACGAGCAGTACTTC. Protein sequence: CASSLFRAAGDPYEQYF.

CDR3 amino acids: CASSQAGVAQETQYF. Here the CDR3 DNA reads TGCGCCAGCAGCCAAGCAGGGGTCGCGCAAGAGACCCAGTACTTC. The chain couples TRBV4-1 to TRBJ2-5; weak D call: TRBD1 (6 bases). The CDR3 consists of 15 residues. The germline V and J ends were trimmed by 1 base and 2 bases, with 11 bases remaining between them. The germline CDR1 and CDR2 sequences are MGHRA and YSYEKL.

A single count supports this clonotype. Written as DNA, the CDR3 is TGTGCCACATCGGCCCTTTTCACAGATACGCAGTATTTT. Encoded protein: CATSALFTDTQYF. The V and J genes are TRBV15 and TRBJ2-3; D is uncertain. Germline values: CDR1 LNHNV, CDR2 YYDKDF (reference sequence). V was clipped by 9 bases and J by 2 bases, with 12 bases between them. The CDR3 runs to 13 residues.

This chain links TRBV29-1 with TRBJ1-1; tentatively, D is TRBD1 (6 bases). Trimming removed 6 bases at V and 1 base at J, with 15 bases between. Germline V gene lookup returns CDR1 SQVTM and CDR2 ANQGSEA. This CDR3 has 14 amino acids. The CDR3 sequence is CSVDPQGGNTEAFF. DNA of the CDR3: TGCAGCGTAGACCCGCAAGGGGGGAACACTGAAGCTTTCTTT. The whole variable domain, remainder taken from reference TRBV29-1 and TRBJ1-1, is SAVISQKPSRDICQRGTSLTIQCQVDSQVTMMFWYRQQPGQSLTLIATANQGSEATYESGFVIDKFPISRPNLTFSTLTVSNMSPEDSSIYLCSVDPQGGNTEAFFGQGTRLTVV.

For the CDR3, the DNA is TGTGCCGGCTCAGGGGGATACGGGACTGAAGCTTTCTTT. This translates into CAGSGGYGTEAFF. The gene calls are TRBV12-3 or TRBV12-4 and TRBJ1-1, with 7 bases identical to TRBD1. The trim removed 11 bases at V and 5 bases at J, leaving 11 bases unmatched. CDR3 length equals 13 residues.

V is TRBV20-1 and J is TRBJ2-7, with 7 nucleotides matching TRBD1. The CDR3 covers 16 residues. Per the germline V gene, CDR1 is DFQATT and CDR2 is SNEGSKA (reference sequence). J lost 7 bases, V lost 0 bases, and 15 bases had no gene match. For the CDR3, the DNA is TGCAGTGCTAGAGATGCAGGGGGTTTATCCTACAATGAGCAGTACTTC. Amino acids: CSARDAGGLSYNEQYF.

The chain links TRBV13 to TRBJ2-4, with D perhaps TRBD2 (7 bases). Germline V gene lookup returns CDR1 PRHDT and CDR2 FYEKMQ (reference sequence). This CDR3 region has 16 residues. V dropped 4 bases and J dropped 0 bases, with 13 bases sitting between them. Here the CDR3 reads CASSSWGGLAKNIQYF. In DNA form, the CDR3 reads TGTGCCAGCAGCTCCTGGGGGGGCTTAGCCAAAAACATTCAGTACTTC.

This clonotype has more than one count but fewer than ten. The rearrangement links TRBV28 to TRBJ1-1; 7 nucleotides agree with TRBD1. The germline CDR1 and CDR2 sequences are MDHEN and SYDVKM. The CDR3 has 15 amino acids. The V and J ends lost 5 bases and 3 bases, in that order; junction bases with no gene match: 9. The CDR3 protein is CASSLPGQYDTEAFF. CDR3 nucleotides: TGTGCCAGCAGTCTTCCGGGACAGTACGACACTGAAGCTTTCTTT.

The rearrangement joins TRBV4-3 to TRBJ2-1; 11 bases are shared with TRBD2. Germline-derived CDR1 and CDR2 are LGHNA and YSLEER. There are 14 residues in the CDR3. V lost 3 bases, J lost 6 bases, and 1 base stayed unmatched. The CDR3 DNA reads TGCGCCAGCAGCCATAGCGGGGGGGGCAATGAGCAGTTCTTC. Amino acids: CASSHSGGGNEQFF.

In its sample, this clonotype was seen once. V gene TRBV6-2 or TRBV6-3 combines with J gene TRBJ2-1; D gene ambiguous. The CDR3 sequence is 16 residues long. V was pared by 0 bases and J by 5 bases, with 14 bases between. Germline V gene lookup returns CDR1 MNHEY and CDR2 SVGEGT. The CDR3 region is CASSYSIVSHNNEQFF. The CDR3 nucleotides read TGTGCCAGCAGTTACTCGATAGTGTCTCACAACAATGAGCAGTTCTTC.